Each of the 15 T cell receptor beta chains below was sequenced from the same sample in a study of CD8 T cells in ankylosing spondylitis. In TCRdb, the 5' RACE reads were re-called with MiXCR into one record per CDR3 protein. Of fewer than 550,000 distinct CDR3 sequences in the sample, about 5% were seen once. Study results and caveats: About 8 highly homologous variants made up a TCR beta motif, and this motif appeared characteristic of ankylosing spondylitis blood.

These TCRs' antigens remain unknown. The sequenced material came from blood, either unsorted or a sorted T cell fraction (not recorded which). Every receptor here comes from a male donor with ankylosing spondylitis.

The chain has TRBV28 and TRBJ1-3; D perhaps matches TRBD1 (5 bases). Germline CDR1 is MDHEN and CDR2 is SYDVKM. Trimming left V 5 bases short and J 0 bases short, with 11 bases between. The CDR3 is made up of 15 amino acids. CDR3 sequence: CASSPRDFSGNTIYF. The CDR3 DNA reads as TGTGCCAGCAGTCCCAGGGACTTCTCTGGAAACACCATATATTTT.

This clonotype was seen ten or more times. This chain joins TRBV28 and TRBJ2-1, with 8 bases lining up with TRBD1. V lost 6 bases and J lost 0; bases outside the gene matches: 13. The CDR3 has 18 residues. The germline V gene encodes CDR1 MDHEN and CDR2 SYDVKM. CDR3 in amino acids: CASRFTGTGIISYNEQFF. As DNA, the CDR3 is TGTGCCAGCAGGTTCACAGGGACAGGCATTATCTCCTACAATGAGCAGTTCTTC.

This clonotype has a count of ten or more. The chain is built from TRBV12-3 or TRBV12-4 and TRBJ2-3; D might be TRBD1 or TRBD2, each matching 6 bases. The V and J ends lost 6 bases and 0 bases respectively, with 16 bases between them. This CDR3 spans 16 amino acids. The CDR3 region has the DNA TGTGCCAGCAGGTTCGTCGGGGGCCCTAGCACAGATACGCAGTATTTT. This translates into CASRFVGGPSTDTQYF.

This clonotype was detected ten times or more. The V call is TRBV20-1, the J call TRBJ2-1, with 7 bases lining up with TRBD2. The germline V gene encodes CDR1 DFQATT and CDR2 SNEGSKA (reference sequence). Trimming cost V 5 bases and J 1 base; bases outside gene matches: 8. The CDR3 sequence is 15 residues long. CDR3 protein: CSARLAELSYNEQFF. The CDR3 DNA follows: TGCAGTGCTCGACTAGCCGAACTATCCTACAATGAGCAGTTCTTC.

The genes are TRBV11-1 and TRBJ2-1; 9 bases agree with TRBD2. J gave up 8 bases and V 5 bases, and 22 bases lay outside the gene matches. Germline V gene sequence: CDR1 SGHAT, CDR2 FQDESV (reference sequence). The CDR3 has 19 residues. CDR3 sequence: CASSLTRGAGGPFRHEQFF. The CDR3 coding sequence is TGTGCCAGCAGCCTTACGAGGGGGGCGGGAGGGCCCTTTCGCCATGAGCAGTTCTTC.

This clonotype was recorded at least ten times. V gene TRBV9 combines with J gene TRBJ2-3; no definite D call. Trimming took off 1 base at V and 0 bases at J, with 6 bases between the two ends. Germline lookup yields CDR1 SGDLS and CDR2 YYNGEE. This CDR3 region has 14 residues. The CDR3 DNA reads TGTGCCAGCAGCGTAAGGCAGAGCACAGATACGCAGTATTTT. Encoded protein: CASSVRQSTDTQYF.

The table lists this clonotype with many counts. The chain uses TRBV5-1 and TRBJ2-5; no clear D gene. Germline V CDR1 and CDR2: SGHRS, YFSETQ. This CDR3 spans 14 amino acids. Trimming took 4 bases from V and 1 from J, leaving 11 bases between them. DNA for the CDR3: TGCGCCAGCAGCCCCCAAGGAATCCAAGAGACCCAGTACTTC. Its translation: CASSPQGIQETQYF.

This clonotype was seen repeatedly, ten times or more. The rearrangement uses TRBV28 and TRBJ2-5; a possible D gene is TRBD1 (6 bases). CDR1 is MDHEN, CDR2 SYDVKM, per germline. This CDR3 is 13 amino acids long. The germline V and J ends were trimmed by 5 bases and 5 bases, with 12 bases remaining between them. DNA for the CDR3: TGTGCCAGCAGTGGGGGACAAAGGGAGACCCAGTACTTC. Translation gives CASSGGQRETQYF. The variable domain in full, completed from reference TRBV28 and TRBJ2-5, reads DVKVTQSSRYLVKRTGEKVFLECVQDMDHENMFWYRQDPGLGLRLIYFSYDVKMKEKGDIPEGYSVSREKKERFSLILESASTNQTSMYLCASSGGQRETQYFGPGTRLLVL.

This chain uses TRBV10-1 with TRBJ2-6; D possibly corresponds to TRBD2 (6 bases). The germline CDR1 and CDR2 sequences are WNHNN and SYGVQD (reference sequence). V gave up 6 bases and J gave up 0 bases, with 9 bases separating them. CDR3 size: 15 residues. CDR3 protein: CASSDGGSGANVLTF. Here the CDR3 DNA reads TGCGCCAGCAGCGACGGGGGCTCTGGGGCCAACGTCCTGACTTTC.

Notes on this clonotype: A junction boundary mismatches the germline segment, possibly from a read error. V usage is TRBV20-1 and J usage is TRBJ1-2, with D possibly matching TRBD1 (6 bases). The CDR3 covers 16 residues. Germline CDR1 is DFQATT and CDR2 is SNEGSKA (reference sequence). The CDR3 loop is CCARVIDVGQNYGYTF. CDR3 nucleotide sequence: TGCTGTGCTAGAGTTATCGATGTCGGACAGAACTATGGCTACACCTTC.

V usage is TRBV7-2 and J usage is TRBJ2-7, with TRBD2 matching 10 bases. Germline CDR1 SGHTA, CDR2 FQGNSA. The CDR3 is 15 residues long. V was clipped by 6 bases and J by 3 bases; unmatched bases: 8. The DNA of the CDR3 is TGTGCCAGCAGTCGTCGGGCTAGCGGGGGCTACGAGCAGTACTTC. Its translation is CASSRRASGGYEQYF. Based on the CDR3 plus reference TRBV7-2 and TRBJ2-7, the full variable domain is GAGVSQSPSNKVTEKGKDVELRCDPISGHTALYWYRQSLGQGLEFLIYFQGNSAPDKSGLPSDRFSAERTGGSVSTLTIQRTQQEDSAVYLCASSRRASGGYEQYFGPGTRLTVT.

As DNA, the CDR3 is TGCGCCAGCAGCTTGTCGACAGGGGACACGTCCTACGAGCAGTACTTC. It is translated as CASSLSTGDTSYEQYF. The chain is built from TRBV5-1 and TRBJ2-7, with 8 bases identical to TRBD1. CDR1 and CDR2 from the germline V gene are SGHRS and YFSETQ. The CDR3 is made up of 16 amino acids. The V and J ends lost 1 base and 1 base, in that order; junction bases with no gene match: 7.

This clonotype was observed a few times. The chain is built from TRBV7-9 and TRBJ2-5; possibly TRBD1 for D (6 bases). CDR1 is SEHNR and CDR2 is FQNEAQ in the germline V gene (reference sequence). The CDR3 has 16 amino acids. V was cut by 7 bases and J by 3 bases, with 21 bases left in between. CDR3 sequence: CASTPVGTKRKETQYF. CDR3 sequence (DNA): TGTGCCAGCACCCCGGTCGGGACAAAGAGAAAAGAGACCCAGTACTTC.

This clonotype occurred many times. The chain uses TRBV7-8 and TRBJ2-1; a weak D match, TRBD1 (7 bases). The CDR3 covers 12 residues. CDR1 and CDR2 from the germline V gene are SGHVS and FQNEAQ. The V end lost 4 bases, the J end lost 13 bases, and 14 bases lay between the germline ends. This chain's CDR3 is CASSSTGRIQFF. The CDR3 bases are TGTGCCAGCAGCTCGACAGGGAGGATACAGTTCTTC. Looking up the rest from reference TRBV7-8 and TRBJ2-1 gives the full variable domain: GAGVSQSPRYKVAKRGQDVALRCDPISGHVSLFWYQQALGQGPEFLTYFQNEAQLDKSGLPSDRFFAERPEGSVSTLKIQRTQQEDSAVYLCASSSTGRIQFFGPGTRLTVL.

At least ten counts were recorded for this clonotype. The chain couples TRBV5-1 to TRBJ1-2; D is ambiguous. Trimming stripped 0 bases from V and 4 bases from J, with 10 bases between. CDR3 size: 14 residues. Germline-derived CDR1 and CDR2 are SGHRS and YFSETQ. CDR3 DNA: TGCGCCAGCAGCTTGGGGCCAACCCCCTATGGCTACACCTTC. Residues: CASSLGPTPYGYTF.